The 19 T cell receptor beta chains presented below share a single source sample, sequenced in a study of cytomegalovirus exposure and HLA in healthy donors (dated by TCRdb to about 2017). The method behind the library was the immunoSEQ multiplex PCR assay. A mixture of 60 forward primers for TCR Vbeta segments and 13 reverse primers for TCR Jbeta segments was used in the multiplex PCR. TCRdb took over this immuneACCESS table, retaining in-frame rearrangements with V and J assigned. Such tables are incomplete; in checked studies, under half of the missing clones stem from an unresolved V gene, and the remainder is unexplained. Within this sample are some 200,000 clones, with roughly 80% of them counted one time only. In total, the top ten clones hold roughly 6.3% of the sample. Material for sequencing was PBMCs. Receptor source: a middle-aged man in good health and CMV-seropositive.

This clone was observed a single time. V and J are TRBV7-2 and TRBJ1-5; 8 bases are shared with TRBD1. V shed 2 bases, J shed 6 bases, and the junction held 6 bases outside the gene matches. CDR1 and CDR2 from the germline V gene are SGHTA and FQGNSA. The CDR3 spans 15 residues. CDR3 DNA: TGTGCCAGCAGCTTAAAGGCAGGGGGCGGTCAGCCCCAGCATTTT. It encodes CASSLKAGGGQPQHF.

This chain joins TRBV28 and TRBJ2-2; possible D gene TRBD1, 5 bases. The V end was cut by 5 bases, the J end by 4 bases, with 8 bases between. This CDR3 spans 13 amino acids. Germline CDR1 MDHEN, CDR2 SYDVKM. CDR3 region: CASSIDSTGELFF. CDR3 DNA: TGTGCCAGCAGTATAGACAGCACCGGGGAGCTGTTTTTT.

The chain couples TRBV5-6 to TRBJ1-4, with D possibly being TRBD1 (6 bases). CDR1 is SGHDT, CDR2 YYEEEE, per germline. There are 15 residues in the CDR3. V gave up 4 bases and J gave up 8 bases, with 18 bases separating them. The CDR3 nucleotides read TGTGCCAGCAGCCGCTATACAGGGTTCAGGGAAAAACTGTTTTTT. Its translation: CASSRYTGFREKLFF.

The CDR3: CASSLQVPGTLGREDTQYF. The CDR3 bases are TGTGCCAGCAGCTTACAAGTACCCGGGACATTGGGAAGGGAAGATACGCAGTATTTT. The chain carries TRBV7-3 and TRBJ2-3, with a tentative D call TRBD1 (6 bases). The length of the CDR3 is 19 residues. V shed 2 bases and J shed 5 bases, with 26 bases lying between them. Germline V CDR1 and CDR2: SGHTA, FQGTGA.

CDR3 protein: CASSLESLPINSPLHF. For the CDR3, the DNA is TGCGCCAGCAGCTTGGAGAGCTTACCCATTAATTCACCCCTCCACTTT. This sequence joins TRBV5-1 and TRBJ1-6, with unresolved D. V lost 0 bases and J 6 bases, leaving 13 bases between the germline ends. Germline loops: CDR1 SGHRS, CDR2 YFSETQ. The CDR3 loop spans 16 amino acids.

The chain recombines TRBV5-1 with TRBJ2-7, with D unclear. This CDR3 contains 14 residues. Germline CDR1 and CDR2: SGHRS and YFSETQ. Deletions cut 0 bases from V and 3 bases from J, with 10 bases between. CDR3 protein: CASSLDLTHYEQYF. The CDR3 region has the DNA TGCGCCAGCAGCTTGGATCTAACCCACTACGAGCAGTACTTC.

CDR3 region: CASSSLQGARNSLHF. CDR3 nucleotides: TGCGCCAGCAGCTCTCTTCAGGGGGCGCGGAATTCCCTCCACTTT. V is TRBV5-1 and J is TRBJ1-6; 8 bases match TRBD1. Germline V CDR1 and CDR2: SGHRS, YFSETQ. This CDR3 contains 15 residues. V was clipped by 3 bases and J by 14 bases; unmatched bases: 13.

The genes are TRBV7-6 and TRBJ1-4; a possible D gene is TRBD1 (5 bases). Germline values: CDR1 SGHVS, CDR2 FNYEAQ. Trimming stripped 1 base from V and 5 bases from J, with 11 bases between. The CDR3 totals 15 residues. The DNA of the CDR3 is TGTGCCAGCAGCTTAGGTCCAGGGATGAATGAAAAACTGTTTTTT. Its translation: CASSLGPGMNEKLFF.

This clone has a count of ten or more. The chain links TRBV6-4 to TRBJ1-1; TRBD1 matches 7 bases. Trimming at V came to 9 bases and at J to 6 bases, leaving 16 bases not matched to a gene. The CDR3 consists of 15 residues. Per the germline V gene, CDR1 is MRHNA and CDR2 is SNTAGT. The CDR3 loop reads CARKGAGQKDSEAFF. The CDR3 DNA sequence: TGTGCCAGAAAGGGGGCAGGGCAAAAAGACTCTGAAGCTTTCTTT.

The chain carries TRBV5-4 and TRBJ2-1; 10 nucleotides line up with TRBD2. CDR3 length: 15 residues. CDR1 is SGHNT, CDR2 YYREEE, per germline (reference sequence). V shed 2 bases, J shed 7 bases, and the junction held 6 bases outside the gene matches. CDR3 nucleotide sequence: TGTGCCAGCAGCTTCGGGGGAGCGGGGGGGAATGAGCAGTTCTTC. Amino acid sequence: CASSFGGAGGNEQFF.

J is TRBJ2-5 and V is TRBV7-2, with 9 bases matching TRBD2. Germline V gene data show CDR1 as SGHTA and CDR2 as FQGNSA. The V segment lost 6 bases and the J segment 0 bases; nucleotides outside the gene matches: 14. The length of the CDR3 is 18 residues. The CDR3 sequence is CASSPRERGVYYQETQYF. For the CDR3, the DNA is TGTGCCAGCAGTCCGAGGGAGCGGGGGGTCTATTACCAAGAGACCCAGTACTTC.

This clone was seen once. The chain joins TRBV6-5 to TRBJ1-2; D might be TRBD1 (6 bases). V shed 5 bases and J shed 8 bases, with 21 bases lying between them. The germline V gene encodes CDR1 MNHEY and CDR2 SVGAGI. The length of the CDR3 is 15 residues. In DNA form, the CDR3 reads TGTGCCAGCAGTCACCGGGACACTCCTAGGGGGGGCTACACCTTC. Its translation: CASSHRDTPRGGYTF.

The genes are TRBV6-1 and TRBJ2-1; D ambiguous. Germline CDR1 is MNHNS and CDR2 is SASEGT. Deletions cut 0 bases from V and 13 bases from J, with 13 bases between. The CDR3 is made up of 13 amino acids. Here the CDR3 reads CASSEALRNSQFF. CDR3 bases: TGTGCCAGCAGTGAAGCGCTCAGGAACAGTCAGTTCTTC.

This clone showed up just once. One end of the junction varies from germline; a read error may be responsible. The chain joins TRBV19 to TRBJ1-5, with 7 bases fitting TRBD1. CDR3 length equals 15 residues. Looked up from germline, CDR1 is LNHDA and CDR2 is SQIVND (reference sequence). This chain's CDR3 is CASSIQGESNQPQHF. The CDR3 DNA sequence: TGTGCCAGTAGTATCCAGGGGGAAAGCAATCAGCCCCAACATTTT. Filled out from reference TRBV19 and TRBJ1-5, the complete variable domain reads DGGITQSPKYLFRKEGQNVTLSCEQNLNHDAMYWYRQDPGQGLRLIYYSQIVNDFQKGDIAEGYSVSREKKESFPLTVTSAQKNPTAFYLCASSIQGESNQPQHFGDGTRLSIL.

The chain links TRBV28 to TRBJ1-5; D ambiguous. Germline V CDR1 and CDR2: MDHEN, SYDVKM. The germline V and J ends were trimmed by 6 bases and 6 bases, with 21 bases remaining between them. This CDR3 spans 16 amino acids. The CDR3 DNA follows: TGTGCCAGCAGCCCAACCGCGGGTCGCGGTGCTCAGCCCCAGCATTTT. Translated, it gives CASSPTAGRGAQPQHF.

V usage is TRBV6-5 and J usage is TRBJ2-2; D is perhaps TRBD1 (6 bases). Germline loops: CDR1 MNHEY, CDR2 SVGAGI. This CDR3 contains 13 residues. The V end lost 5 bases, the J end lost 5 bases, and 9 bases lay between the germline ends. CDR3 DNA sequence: TGTGCCAGCAGTGAACAGGGAACCGGGGAGCTGTTTTTT. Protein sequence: CASSEQGTGELFF.

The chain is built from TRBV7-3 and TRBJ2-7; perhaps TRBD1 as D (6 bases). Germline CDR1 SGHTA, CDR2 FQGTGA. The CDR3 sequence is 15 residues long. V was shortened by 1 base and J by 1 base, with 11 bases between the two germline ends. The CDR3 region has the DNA TGTGCCAGCAGCTTAAGGCCAGGGGAGTCCTACGAGCAGTACTTC. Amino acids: CASSLRPGESYEQYF. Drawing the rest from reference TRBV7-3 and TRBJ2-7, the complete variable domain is GAGVSQTPSNKVTEKGKYVELRCDPISGHTALYWYRQSLGQGPEFLIYFQGTGAADDSGLPNDRFFAVRPEGSVSTLKIQRTERGDSAVYLCASSLRPGESYEQYFGPGTRLTVT.

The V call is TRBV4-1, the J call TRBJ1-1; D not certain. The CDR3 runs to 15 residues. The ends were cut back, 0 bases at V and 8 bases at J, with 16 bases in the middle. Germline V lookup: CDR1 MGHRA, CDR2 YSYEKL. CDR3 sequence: CASSQDRVRVGEAFF. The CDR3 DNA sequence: TGCGCCAGCAGCCAAGATCGAGTGCGTGTGGGCGAAGCTTTCTTT.

The CDR3 DNA reads TGTGCCAGCAACCTCGAGGGAAGGGTGGACACTGAAGCTTTCTTT. This gives the protein CASNLEGRVDTEAFF. The chain uses TRBV5-5 and TRBJ1-1; D gene uncertain. Germline V gives CDR1 SGHKS, CDR2 YYEKEE (reference sequence). The CDR3 is 15 residues long. Trimming removed 6 bases at V and 3 bases at J, with 18 bases between.